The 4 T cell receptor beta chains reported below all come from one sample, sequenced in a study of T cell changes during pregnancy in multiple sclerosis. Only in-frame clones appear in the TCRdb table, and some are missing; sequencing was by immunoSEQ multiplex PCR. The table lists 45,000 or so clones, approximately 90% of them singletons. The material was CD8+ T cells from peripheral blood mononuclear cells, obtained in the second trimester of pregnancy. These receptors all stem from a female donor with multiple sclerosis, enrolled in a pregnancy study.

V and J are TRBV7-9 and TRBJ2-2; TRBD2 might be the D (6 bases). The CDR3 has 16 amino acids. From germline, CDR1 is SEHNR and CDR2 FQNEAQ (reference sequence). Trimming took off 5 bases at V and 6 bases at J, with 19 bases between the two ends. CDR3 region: CASSPTGVRSAGELFF. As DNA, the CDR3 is TGTGCCAGCAGCCCGACGGGGGTTAGATCTGCCGGGGAGCTGTTTTTT.

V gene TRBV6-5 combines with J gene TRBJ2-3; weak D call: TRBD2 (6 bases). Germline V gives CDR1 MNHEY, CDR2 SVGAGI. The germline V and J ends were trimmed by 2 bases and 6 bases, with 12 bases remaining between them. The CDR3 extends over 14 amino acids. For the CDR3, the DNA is TGTGCCAGCAGTTACGGCGTTGGGACTGATACGCAGTATTTT. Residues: CASSYGVGTDTQYF.

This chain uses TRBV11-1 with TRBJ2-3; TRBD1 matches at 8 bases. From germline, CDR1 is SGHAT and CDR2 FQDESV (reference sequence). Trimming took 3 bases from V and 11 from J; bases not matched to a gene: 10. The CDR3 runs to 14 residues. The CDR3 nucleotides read TGTGCCAGCAGCTTGACAGGGGAAAGGATCGGGCAGTATTTT. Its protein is CASSLTGERIGQYF.

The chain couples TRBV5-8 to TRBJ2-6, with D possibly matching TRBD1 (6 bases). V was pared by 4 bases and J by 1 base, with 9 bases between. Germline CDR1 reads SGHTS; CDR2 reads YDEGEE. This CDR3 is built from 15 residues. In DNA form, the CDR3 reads TGTGCCAGCAGCCGTCAGGGGTCTGGGGCCAACGTCCTGACTTTC. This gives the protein CASSRQGSGANVLTF.